The entry below gives a single T cell receptor beta chain sequence along with its context. No antigen is known for it. The sample is drawn from a study of cytomegalovirus exposure and HLA in healthy donors. Study-wide context: A subsequent analysis stated that the 100 to 150 validation repertoires were run on the same platform as the 600 to 750 first-cohort repertoires. Study-level results: Associated with cytomegalovirus, according to the listing, were 150 to 200 TCR beta chains.

These donors were members of the approximately 110-subject validation cohort, a group separate from the approximately 700-subject first cohort. V was cut by 11 bases and J by 1 base, with 17 bases left in between. CDR3 length: 14 amino acids. Germline assignment: CDR1 MNHNS and CDR2 SASEGT. Data came from immunoSEQ multiplex PCR; TCRdb stores just in-frame clones and leaves some out. The data show 130,000 to 150,000 clones, 80% to 90% seen once. The chain uses TRBV6-1 and TRBJ1-1; D not certain. This receptor was taken from a man aged 18 to 29 in good health and CMV-seropositive. The sample consisted of PBMCs. The CDR3 sequence: CASTRAQGNTEAFF. CDR3 nucleotides: TGTGCCTCAACGCGGGCACAAGGGAACACTGAAGCTTTCTTT.